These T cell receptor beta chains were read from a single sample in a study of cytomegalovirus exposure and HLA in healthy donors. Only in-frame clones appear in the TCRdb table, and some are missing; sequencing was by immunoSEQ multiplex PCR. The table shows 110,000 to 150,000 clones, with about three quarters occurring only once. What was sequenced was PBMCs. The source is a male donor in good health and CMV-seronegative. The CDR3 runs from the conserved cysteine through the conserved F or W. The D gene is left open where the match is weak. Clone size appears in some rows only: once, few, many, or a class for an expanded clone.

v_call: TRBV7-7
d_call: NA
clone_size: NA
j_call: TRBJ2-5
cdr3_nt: TGTGCTAGCAGCTTATGGCAGGGGAATAAAGAGACCCAGTACTTC
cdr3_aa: CASSLWQGNKETQYF

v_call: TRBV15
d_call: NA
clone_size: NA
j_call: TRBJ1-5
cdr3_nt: TGTGCCACCAGCAGAGGGTGGCGGGGGAGGGGCAATCAGCCCCAGCATTTT
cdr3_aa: CATSRGWRGRGNQPQHF

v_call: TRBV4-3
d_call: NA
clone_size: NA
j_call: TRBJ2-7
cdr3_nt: TGCGCCAGCAGCCAAGATCTTACAGGGATTTACGAGCAGTACTTC
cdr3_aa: CASSQDLTGIYEQYF

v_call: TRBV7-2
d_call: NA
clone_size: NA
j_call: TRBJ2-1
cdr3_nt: TGTGCCAGCAGCGCCCTCGGGATGGGGGGTGAGCAGTTCTTC
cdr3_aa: CASSALGMGGEQFF

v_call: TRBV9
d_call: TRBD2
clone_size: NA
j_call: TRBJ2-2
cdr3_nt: TGTGCCAGCAGCGTGGGACTAGCGGGAGTAGGGGGGGACACCGGGGAGCTGTTTTTT
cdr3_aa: CASSVGLAGVGGDTGELFF

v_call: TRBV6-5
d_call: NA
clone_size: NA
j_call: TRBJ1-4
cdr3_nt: TGTGCCAGCAGTTCGGGGGGACAAGAAAAACTGTTTTTT
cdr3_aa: CASSSGGQEKLFF

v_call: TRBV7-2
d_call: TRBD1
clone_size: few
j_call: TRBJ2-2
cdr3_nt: TGTGCCAGCAGCTTACCCACAGGGGTCACCGGGGAGCTGTTTTTT
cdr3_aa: CASSLPTGVTGELFF

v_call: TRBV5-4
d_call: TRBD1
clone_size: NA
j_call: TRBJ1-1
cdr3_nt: TGTGCCAGCAGCTCCTCCGGGACAGCCCACACTGAAGCTTTCTTT
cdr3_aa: CASSSSGTAHTEAFF

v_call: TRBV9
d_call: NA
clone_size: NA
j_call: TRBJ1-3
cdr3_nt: TGTGCCAGCGGAAAAGGGGACTCTGGAAACACCATATATTTT
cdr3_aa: CASGKGDSGNTIYF

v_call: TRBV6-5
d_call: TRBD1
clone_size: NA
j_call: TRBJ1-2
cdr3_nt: TGTGCCAGCAGTTACGGCCCAGGGGGCTATGGCTACACCTTC
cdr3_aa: CASSYGPGGYGYTF

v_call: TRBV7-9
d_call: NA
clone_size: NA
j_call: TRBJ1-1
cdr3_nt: TGTGCCAGCAGAGAAGCGGGACTAGAAGAAGCTTTCTTT
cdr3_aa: CASREAGLEEAFF

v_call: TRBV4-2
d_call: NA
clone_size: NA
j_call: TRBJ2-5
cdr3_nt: TGTGCCAGCAGCCATAAAGGGGCCCCCCAAGAGACCCAGTACTTC
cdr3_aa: CASSHKGAPQETQYF

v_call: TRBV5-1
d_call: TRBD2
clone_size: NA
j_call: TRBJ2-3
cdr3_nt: TGCGCCAGCAGCTTCCATAGCGGGAGGGGCACAGATACGCAGTATTTT
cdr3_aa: CASSFHSGRGTDTQYF

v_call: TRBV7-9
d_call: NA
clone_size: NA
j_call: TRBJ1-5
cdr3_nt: TGTGCCAGCAGCTTATCGGACAGCGGCAATCAGCCCCAGCATTTT
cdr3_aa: CASSLSDSGNQPQHF

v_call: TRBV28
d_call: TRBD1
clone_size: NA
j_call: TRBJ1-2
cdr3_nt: TGTGCCAGCAGTAAAAGAGGGGGCGTTTCCTATGGCTACACCTTC
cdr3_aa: CASSKRGGVSYGYTF

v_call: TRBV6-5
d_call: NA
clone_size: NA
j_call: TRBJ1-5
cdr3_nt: TGTGCCAGCAGTTACTCGATCACAGGGAATCAGCCCCAGCATTTT
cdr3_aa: CASSYSITGNQPQHF

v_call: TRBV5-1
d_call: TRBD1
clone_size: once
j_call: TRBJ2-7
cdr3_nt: TGCGCCAGCAGCCAGGGACAGGGAGGGCAGTACTTC
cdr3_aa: CASSQGQGGQYF

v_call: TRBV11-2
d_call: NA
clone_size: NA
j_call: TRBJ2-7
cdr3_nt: TGTGCCAGCAGCTCCCCGGGGGGCGCATCTTACGAGCAGTACTTC
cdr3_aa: CASSSPGGASYEQYF

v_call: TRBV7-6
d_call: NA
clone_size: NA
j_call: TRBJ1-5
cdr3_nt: TGTGCCAGCAGCTTTGGCGCAGGCAGCAATCAGCCCCAGCATTTT
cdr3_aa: CASSFGAGSNQPQHF

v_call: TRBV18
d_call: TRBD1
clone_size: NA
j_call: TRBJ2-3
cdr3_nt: TGTGCCAGCTCACCACTAGGACAGGAGCCCACAGATACGCAGTATTTT
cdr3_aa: CASSPLGQEPTDTQYF

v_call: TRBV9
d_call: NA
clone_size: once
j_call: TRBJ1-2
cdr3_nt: TGTGCCAGCAGCGTTTCGGACAGCCCCTATGGCTACACCTTC
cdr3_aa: CASSVSDSPYGYTF

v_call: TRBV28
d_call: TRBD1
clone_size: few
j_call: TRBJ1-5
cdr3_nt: TGTGCCAGCAGTTCCTTGGACAGGGCGTTCAATCAGCCCCAGCATTTT
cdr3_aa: CASSSLDRAFNQPQHF

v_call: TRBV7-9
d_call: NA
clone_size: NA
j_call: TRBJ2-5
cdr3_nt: TGTGCCAGCAGCTTAGCACAGGGTGGGGAGACCCAGTACTTC
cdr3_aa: CASSLAQGGETQYF

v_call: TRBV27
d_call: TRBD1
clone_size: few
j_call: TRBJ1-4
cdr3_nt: TGTGCCAGCAGTCCGAGGGACAGGGTTGAAAAACTGTTTTTT
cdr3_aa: CASSPRDRVEKLFF

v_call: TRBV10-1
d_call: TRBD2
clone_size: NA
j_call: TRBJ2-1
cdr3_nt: TGCGCCAGCAGTGACTTAGCGGGAGTGAGCTCCTACAATGAGCAGTTCTTC
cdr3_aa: CASSDLAGVSSYNEQFF

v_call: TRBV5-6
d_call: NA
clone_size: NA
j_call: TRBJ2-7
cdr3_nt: TGTGCCAGCAGCCCTCCCGACTACACCAACTCCTACGAGCAGTACTTC
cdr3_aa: CASSPPDYTNSYEQYF

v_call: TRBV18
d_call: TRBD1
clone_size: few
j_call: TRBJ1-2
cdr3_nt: TGTGCCAGCTCAAGGGACAGGGGGGCCAACTATGGCTACACCTTC
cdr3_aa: CASSRDRGANYGYTF

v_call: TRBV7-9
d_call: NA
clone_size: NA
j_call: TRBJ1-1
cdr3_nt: TGTGCCAGCAGCTGGCGGGGGCCCGGGACTGAAGCTTTCTTT
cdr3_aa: CASSWRGPGTEAFF

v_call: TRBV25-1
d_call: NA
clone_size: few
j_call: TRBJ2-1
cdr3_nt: TGTGCCAGCAGTCTCTACAATGAGCAGTTCTTC
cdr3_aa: CASSLYNEQFF

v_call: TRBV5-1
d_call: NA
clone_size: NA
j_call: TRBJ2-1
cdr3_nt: TGCGCCAGCAGCCCAGGGACTGGCCGGGGGGAGCAGTTCTTC
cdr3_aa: CASSPGTGRGEQFF

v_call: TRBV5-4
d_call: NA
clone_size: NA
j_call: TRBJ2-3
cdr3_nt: TGTGCCAGCAGCTCCCTCCTTGAGGGCACAGATACGCAGTATTTT
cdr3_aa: CASSSLLEGTDTQYF

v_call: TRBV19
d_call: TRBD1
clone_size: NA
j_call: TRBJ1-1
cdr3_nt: TGTGCCAGTAGTGTCGGACAGGGTGGCACTGAAGCTTTCTTT
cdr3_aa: CASSVGQGGTEAFF

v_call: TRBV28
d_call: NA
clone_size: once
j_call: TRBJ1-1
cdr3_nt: TGTGCCAGCAGGGAGCGGGACACTGAAGCTTTCTTT
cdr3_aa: CASRERDTEAFF

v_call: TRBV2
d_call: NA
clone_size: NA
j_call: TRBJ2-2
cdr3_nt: TGTGCCAGCTCCAGAAGGGGGTCGGACACCGGGGAGCTGTTTTTT
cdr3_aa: CASSRRGSDTGELFF

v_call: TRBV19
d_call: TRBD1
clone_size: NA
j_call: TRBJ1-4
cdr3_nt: TGTGCCAGTAGTATGGTCTCCGGGACAGCTAATGAAAAACTGTTTTTT
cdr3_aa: CASSMVSGTANEKLFF

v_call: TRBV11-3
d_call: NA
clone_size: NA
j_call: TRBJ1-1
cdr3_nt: TGTGCCAGCAGCCCCTTCCCCCGTGTTTTCTTT
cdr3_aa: CASSPFPRVFF

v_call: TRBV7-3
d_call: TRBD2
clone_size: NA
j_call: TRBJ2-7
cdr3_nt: TGTGCCAGCAGCTTACGTAGCGGGGGGGCGGACGAGCAGTACTTC
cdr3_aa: CASSLRSGGADEQYF